These 4 T cell receptor beta chains were all obtained from the same sample, sequenced in a study of blood T cell repertoires in COVID-19. The repertoire was sequenced with immunoSEQ multiplex PCR; TCRdb's copy has only in-frame clones and lacks some. Among about 210,000 clones listed, 70% to 90% were seen once. Sequencing used peripheral blood. These receptors all stem from a man between 18 and 29 years old with active or convalescent COVID-19.

The chain carries TRBV5-4 and TRBJ1-2, with unresolved D. The V gene lost 1 base and the J gene lost 4 bases, with 11 bases spanning the gap. CDR1 is SGHNT and CDR2 is YYREEE in the germline V gene (reference sequence). The CDR3 covers 14 residues. CDR3 DNA: TGTGCCAGCAGCTTGCCCCCCCCTTCCTATGGCTACACCTTC. Amino acids: CASSLPPPSYGYTF.

This clone was seen ten or more times. This chain connects TRBV27 to TRBJ2-1; D perhaps matches TRBD2 (6 bases). The CDR3 is 14 residues long. Trimming removed 7 bases at V and 2 bases at J, with 12 bases between. The germline V gene encodes CDR1 MNHEY and CDR2 SMNVEV (reference sequence). The CDR3 DNA reads TGTGCCAGCAAGAGTTCTAGCGCCTACAATGAGCAGTTCTTC. Amino acid sequence: CASKSSSAYNEQFF.

The chain links TRBV5-8 to TRBJ1-2; tentatively, D is TRBD1 (6 bases). With 4 bases removed from V and 8 bases from J, the gap between germline ends came to 27 bases. CDR1 is SGHTS and CDR2 is YDEGEE in the germline V gene. The CDR3 spans 17 residues. The DNA of the CDR3 is TGTGCCAGCAGCATTTTCTCGGCCTGGCACAGGGCCGGGGGCTACACCTTC. Amino acids: CASSIFSAWHRAGGYTF.

V gene TRBV11-1 combines with J gene TRBJ1-2, with TRBD1 identical over 9 bases. The germline V gene encodes CDR1 SGHAT and CDR2 FQDESV (reference sequence). The CDR3 spans 14 residues. V trimming: 3 bases; J trimming: 8 bases; junction bases outside the gene matches: 7. This CDR3 is CASSFGTGLHGYTF. The CDR3 nucleotides read TGTGCCAGCAGCTTTGGGACAGGGCTTCACGGCTACACCTTC.